Sequencing of this T cell receptor beta chain was carried out in a study of T cell responses to AZD1222 COVID-19 vaccine. On this clone: What it recognizes is unknown.

This CDR3 comprises 16 residues. Germline CDR1 reads LNHNV; CDR2 reads YYDKDF (reference sequence). The V gene end was trimmed by 1 base and the J gene end by 4 bases; junction bases not matched to a gene: 6. Sequencing used immunoSEQ multiplex PCR; TCRdb keeps in-frame clones, though not all of them. Among 110,000 to 150,000 clones listed, approximately 90% were seen once. Findings and caveats of the study: The CD4 TCRs associated with vaccination extended across spike and predominated at 160-218 and 743-854.

The sequences come from peripheral blood, collected on day 0 of AZD1222 vaccination. This receptor was identified in an adult in good health. V usage is TRBV15 and J usage is TRBJ1-5; 8 nucleotides align to TRBD1. In DNA, the CDR3 is TGTGCCACCAGCAGAGCAGGGGGCAAAGGGAATCAGCCCCAGCATTTT. This codes for CATSRAGGKGNQPQHF. Filled out from reference TRBV15 and TRBJ1-5, the complete variable domain reads DAMVIQNPRYQVTQFGKPVTLSCSQTLNHNVMYWYQQKSSQAPKLLFHYYDKDFNNEADTPDNFQSRRPNTSFCFLDIRSPGLGDTAMYLCATSRAGGKGNQPQHFGDGTRLSIL.